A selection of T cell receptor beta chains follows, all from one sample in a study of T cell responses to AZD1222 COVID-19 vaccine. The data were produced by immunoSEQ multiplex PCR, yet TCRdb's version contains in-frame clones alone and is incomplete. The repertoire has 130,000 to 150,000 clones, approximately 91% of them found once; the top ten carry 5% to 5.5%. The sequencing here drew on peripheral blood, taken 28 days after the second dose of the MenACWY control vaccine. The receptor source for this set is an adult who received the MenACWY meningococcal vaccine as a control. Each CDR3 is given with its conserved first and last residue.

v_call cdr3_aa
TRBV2 CASSYRVQAFF
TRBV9 CASSAGTANYGYTF
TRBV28 CASSLLGTGANTEAFF
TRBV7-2 CASSFSPNMNTEAFF
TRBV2 CASSDRLVLYF
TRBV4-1 CASSARGNTEAFF
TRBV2 CASSGVRQPQHF
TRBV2 CASRLPTGRGELFF
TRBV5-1 CASSPGTGNQPQHF
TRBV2 CASSEGRSEQFF
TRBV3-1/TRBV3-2 CASTRTGRGGYTF
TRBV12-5 CASGIGTSVHEQYF
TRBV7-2 CASSEGQGGEQFF
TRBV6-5 CASRPGTTSTPQYF
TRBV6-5 CASRAVGIMDYGYTF
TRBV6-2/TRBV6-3 CASSYQASGGRSTDTQYF
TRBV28 CASSNFREGNTGELFF
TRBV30 CAWSKTGGGQPQHF
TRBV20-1 CSASTDTQYF
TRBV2 CASPTGLAGVCGTGELFF
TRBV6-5 CASRPTGTLTDTQYF
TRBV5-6 CASSHRGTGSPLHF
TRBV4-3 CASSINQGETQYF
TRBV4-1 CASSQGRSLHGYTF
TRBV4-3 CASSPRFEDGELFF
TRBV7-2 CASSLASTLEAYEQYF
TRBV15 CATSRGQGRRNTEAFF